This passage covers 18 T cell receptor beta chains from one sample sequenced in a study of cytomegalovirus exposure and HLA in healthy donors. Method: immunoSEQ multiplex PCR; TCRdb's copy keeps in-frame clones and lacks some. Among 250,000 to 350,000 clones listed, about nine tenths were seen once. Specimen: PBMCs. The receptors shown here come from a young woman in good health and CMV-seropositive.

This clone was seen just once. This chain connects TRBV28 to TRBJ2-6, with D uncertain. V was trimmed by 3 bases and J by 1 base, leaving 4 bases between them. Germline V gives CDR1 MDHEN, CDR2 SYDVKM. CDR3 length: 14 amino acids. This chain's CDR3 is CASSFPSGANVLTF. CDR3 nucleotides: TGTGCCAGCAGTTTTCCTTCTGGGGCCAACGTCCTGACTTTC.

CDR3: CASSLWTGDTEAFF. The CDR3 DNA reads as TGTGCCAGCAGTCTCTGGACGGGAGACACTGAAGCTTTCTTT. V is TRBV27 and J is TRBJ1-1, with D unresolved. Per the germline V gene, CDR1 is MNHEY and CDR2 is SMNVEV (reference sequence). This CDR3 spans 14 amino acids. Trimming stripped 5 bases from V and 3 bases from J, with 13 bases between.

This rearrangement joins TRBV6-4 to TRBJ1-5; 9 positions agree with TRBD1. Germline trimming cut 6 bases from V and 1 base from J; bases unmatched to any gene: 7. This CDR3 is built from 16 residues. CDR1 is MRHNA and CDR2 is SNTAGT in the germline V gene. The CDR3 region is CASRDKDRGSNQPQHF. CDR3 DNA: TGTGCCAGCAGGGATAAGGACAGGGGAAGCAATCAGCCCCAGCATTTT.

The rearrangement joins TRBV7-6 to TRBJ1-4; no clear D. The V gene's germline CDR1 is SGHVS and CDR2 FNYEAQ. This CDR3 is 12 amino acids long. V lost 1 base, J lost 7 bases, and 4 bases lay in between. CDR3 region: CASSLVGEKLFF. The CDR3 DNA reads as TGTGCCAGCAGCTTAGTTGGTGAAAAACTGTTTTTT.

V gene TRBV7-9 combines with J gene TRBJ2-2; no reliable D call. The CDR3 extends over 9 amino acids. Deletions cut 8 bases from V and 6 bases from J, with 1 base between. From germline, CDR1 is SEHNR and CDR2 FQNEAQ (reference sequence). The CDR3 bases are TGTGCCAGCGCCGGGGAGCTGTTTTTT. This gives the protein CASAGELFF.

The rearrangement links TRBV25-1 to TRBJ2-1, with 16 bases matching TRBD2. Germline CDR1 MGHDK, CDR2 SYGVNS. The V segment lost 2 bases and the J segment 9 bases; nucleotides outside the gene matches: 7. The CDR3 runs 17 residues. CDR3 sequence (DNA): TGTGCCAGCAGTGAAACCGGGACTAGCGGGGGGGCTAGTGAGCAGTTCTTC. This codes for CASSETGTSGGASEQFF.

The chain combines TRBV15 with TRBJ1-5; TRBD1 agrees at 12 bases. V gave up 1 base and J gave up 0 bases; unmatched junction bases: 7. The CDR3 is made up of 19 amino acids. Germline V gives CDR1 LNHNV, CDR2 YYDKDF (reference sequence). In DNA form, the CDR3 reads TGTGCCACCAGCAGAGTAGCGGGACAGGGGGCGTATAGCAATCAGCCCCAGCATTTT. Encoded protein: CATSRVAGQGAYSNQPQHF.

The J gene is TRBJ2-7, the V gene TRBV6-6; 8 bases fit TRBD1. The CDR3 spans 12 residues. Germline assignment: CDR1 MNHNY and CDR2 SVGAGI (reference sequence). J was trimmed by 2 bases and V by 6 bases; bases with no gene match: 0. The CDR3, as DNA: TGTGCCAGCAGACAGGGGGCCTACGAGCAGTACTTC. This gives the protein CASRQGAYEQYF.

The CDR3 DNA sequence: TGTGCCAGCAGCCAAGAGAGGCGGGAGGTAGATACGCAGTATTTT. Its translation: CASSQERREVDTQYF. The rearrangement uses TRBV4-2 and TRBJ2-3; TRBD2 matches 8 bases. Germline lookup yields CDR1 LGHNA and CDR2 YNFKEQ. J was trimmed by 5 bases and V by 0 bases; bases with no gene match: 4. The CDR3 has 15 residues.

In DNA, the CDR3 is TGTGCCTGGGACAGCGGGATCGACCGAACCTACAATGAGCAGTTCTTC. It specifies CAWDSGIDRTYNEQFF. The rearrangement links TRBV30 to TRBJ2-1; 7 nucleotides line up with TRBD2. The CDR3 totals 16 residues. Trimming at V came to 5 bases and at J to 2 bases, leaving 12 bases not matched to a gene. From germline, CDR1 is GTSNPN and CDR2 SVGIG (reference sequence).

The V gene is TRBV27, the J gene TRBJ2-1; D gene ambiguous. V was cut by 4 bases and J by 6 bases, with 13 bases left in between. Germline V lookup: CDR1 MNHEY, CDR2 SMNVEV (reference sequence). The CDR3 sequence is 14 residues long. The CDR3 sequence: CASSSGPRPNEQFF. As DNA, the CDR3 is TGTGCCAGCAGTTCAGGACCCAGGCCCAATGAGCAGTTCTTC.

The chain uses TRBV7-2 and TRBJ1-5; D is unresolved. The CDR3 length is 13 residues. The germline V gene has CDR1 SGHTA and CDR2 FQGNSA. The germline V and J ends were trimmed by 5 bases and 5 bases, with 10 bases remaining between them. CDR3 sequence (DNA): TGTGCCAGCAGCCTCGGCGGCGATCAGCCCCAGCATTTT. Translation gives CASSLGGDQPQHF.

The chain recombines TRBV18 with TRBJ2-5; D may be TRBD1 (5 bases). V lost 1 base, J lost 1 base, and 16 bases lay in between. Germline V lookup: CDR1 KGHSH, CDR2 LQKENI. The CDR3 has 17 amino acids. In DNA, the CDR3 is TGTGCCAGCTCACCACGGAGACAGTCTATAGGCCAAGAGACCCAGTACTTC. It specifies CASSPRRQSIGQETQYF. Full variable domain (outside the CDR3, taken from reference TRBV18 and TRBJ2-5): NAGVMQNPRHLVRRRGQEARLRCSPMKGHSHVYWYRQLPEEGLKFMVYLQKENIIDESGMPKERFSAEFPKEGPSILRIQQVVRGDSAAYFCASSPRRQSIGQETQYFGPGTRLLVL.

The CDR3 DNA is TGTGCCAGCAGCGTAGAGGGACAGGGGAACTATGGCTACACCTTC. This gives the protein CASSVEGQGNYGYTF. This rearrangement joins TRBV9 to TRBJ1-2; 10 bases agree with TRBD1. The length of the CDR3 is 15 residues. CDR1 is SGDLS and CDR2 is YYNGEE in the germline V gene. Trimming at V came to 0 bases and at J to 2 bases, leaving 1 base not matched to a gene.

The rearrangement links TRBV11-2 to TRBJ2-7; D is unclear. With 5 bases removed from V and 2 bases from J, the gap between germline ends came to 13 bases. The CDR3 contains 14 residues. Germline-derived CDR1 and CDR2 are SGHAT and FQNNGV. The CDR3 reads CASSLVGETYEQYF. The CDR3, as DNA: TGTGCCAGCAGCCTAGTCGGAGAGACCTACGAGCAGTACTTC.

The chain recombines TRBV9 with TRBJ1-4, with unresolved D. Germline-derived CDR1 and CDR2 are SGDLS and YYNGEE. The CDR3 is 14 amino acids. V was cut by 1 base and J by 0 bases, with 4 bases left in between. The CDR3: CASSVFPTNEKLFF. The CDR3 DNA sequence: TGTGCCAGCAGCGTATTCCCAACTAATGAAAAACTGTTTTTT.

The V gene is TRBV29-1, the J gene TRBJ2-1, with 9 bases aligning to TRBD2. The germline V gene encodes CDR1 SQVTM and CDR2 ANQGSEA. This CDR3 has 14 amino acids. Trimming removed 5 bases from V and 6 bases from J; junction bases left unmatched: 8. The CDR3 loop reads CSVHLTSGRNEQFF. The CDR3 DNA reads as TGCAGCGTTCACCTGACTAGCGGACGCAATGAGCAGTTCTTC.

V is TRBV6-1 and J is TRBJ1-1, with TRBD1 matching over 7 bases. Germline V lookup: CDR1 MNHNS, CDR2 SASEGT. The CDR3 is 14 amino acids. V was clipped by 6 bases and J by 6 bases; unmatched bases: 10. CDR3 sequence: CASRDRQGNAEAFF. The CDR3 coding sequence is TGTGCCAGCAGAGACAGACAGGGAAACGCTGAAGCTTTCTTT.